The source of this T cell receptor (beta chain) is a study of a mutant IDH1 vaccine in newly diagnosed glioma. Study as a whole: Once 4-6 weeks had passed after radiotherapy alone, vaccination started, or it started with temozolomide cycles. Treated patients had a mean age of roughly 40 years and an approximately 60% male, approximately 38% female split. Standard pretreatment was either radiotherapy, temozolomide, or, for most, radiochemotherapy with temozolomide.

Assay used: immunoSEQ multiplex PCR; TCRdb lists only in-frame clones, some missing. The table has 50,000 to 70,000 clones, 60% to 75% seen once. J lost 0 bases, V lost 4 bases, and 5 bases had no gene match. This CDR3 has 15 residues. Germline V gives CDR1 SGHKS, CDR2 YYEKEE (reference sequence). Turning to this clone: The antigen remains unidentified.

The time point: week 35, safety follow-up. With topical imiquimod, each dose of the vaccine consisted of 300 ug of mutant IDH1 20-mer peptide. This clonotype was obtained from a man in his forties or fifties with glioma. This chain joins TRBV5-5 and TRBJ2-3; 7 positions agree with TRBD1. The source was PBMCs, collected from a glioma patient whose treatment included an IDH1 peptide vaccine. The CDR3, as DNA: TGTGCCAGCAGCCGAACAGGGGATAGCACAGATACGCAGTATTTT. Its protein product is CASSRTGDSTDTQYF.